The 31 T cell receptor beta chains below all came from one sample that was sequenced in a study of vaccination and CD4 T cells after COVID-19. What these receptors recognize is not known. Sample treatment: roughly 10-day PBMC culture with coronavirus spike peptide pools or control peptides (ViraFEST assay). Oncomine TCR Beta short-read sequencing was applied to DNA from cultured CD4+ T cells. In TCRdb, the PCR reads were re-called with MiXCR into one record per CDR3 protein. This table has roughly 11,000 distinct CDR3 sequences, 44% appearing once. Sequencing was done on a sample of CD4+ T cells from blood, cultured in vitro. These TCRs come from a human donor who had recovered from COVID-19.

This clonotype was seen a handful of times. The chain recombines TRBV7-9 with TRBJ2-5, with 9 bases identical to TRBD1. The germline V gene has CDR1 SEHNR and CDR2 FQNEAQ (reference sequence). V lost 5 bases, J lost 2 bases, and 9 bases stayed unmatched. The CDR3 contains 16 residues. The CDR3 is CASSPRGQGAQETQYF. CDR3 DNA: TGTGCCAGCAGCCCTAGGGGACAGGGAGCTCAAGAGACCCAGTACTTC.

This clonotype was seen only a few times. The chain recombines TRBV7-9 with TRBJ1-6, with D uncertain. The germline V and J ends were trimmed by 5 bases and 6 bases, with 17 bases remaining between them. In germline, CDR1 is SEHNR, CDR2 FQNEAQ (reference sequence). The CDR3 is 16 residues long. CDR3 nucleotides: TGTGCCAGCAGCCCTTTTAGCGCAGTCCCTAATTCACCCCTCCACTTT. Encoded protein: CASSPFSAVPNSPLHF.

The chain joins TRBV24-1 to TRBJ2-7, with TRBD1 matching 7 bases. Germline V lookup: CDR1 KGHDR, CDR2 SFDVKD. V lost 3 bases to trimming and J lost 9 bases; unmatched junction nucleotides: 7. CDR3 size: 13 residues. CDR3: CATSDVYRGRQYF. In DNA, the CDR3 is TGTGCCACCAGTGATGTATACAGGGGCAGGCAGTACTTC.

The rearrangement joins TRBV10-1 to TRBJ1-2; TRBD1 matches at 7 bases. Per germline, CDR1 WNHNN and CDR2 SYGVQD (reference sequence). With V trimmed by 5 bases and J by 4 bases, 4 bases remained unmatched. The CDR3 runs 13 residues. The CDR3, as DNA: TGCGCCAGCAGTTCGGGGACAGCCTATGGCTACACCTTC. Residues: CASSSGTAYGYTF.

The V and J genes are TRBV27 and TRBJ2-3, with D possibly TRBD1 on 5 matching bases. Trimming shortened V by 6 bases and J by 3 bases, and 22 bases separated the two germline ends. This CDR3 region has 17 residues. Looked up from germline, CDR1 is MNHEY and CDR2 is SMNVEV (reference sequence). The CDR3 DNA sequence: TGTGCCAGCAGCTTTTATAGGGGCCCGTTACGGACAGATACGCAGTATTTT. Residues: CASSFYRGPLRTDTQYF.

V usage is TRBV6-2 or TRBV6-3 and J usage is TRBJ2-7; 9 nucleotides align to TRBD1. The CDR3 length is 15 residues. Germline V gives CDR1 MNHEY, CDR2 SVGEGT. V lost 6 bases to trimming and J lost 1 base; unmatched junction nucleotides: 7. The DNA for the CDR3 is TGTGCCAGCAGGGGAATCGGGACAGGGTCCTACGAGCAGTACTTC. Translation: CASRGIGTGSYEQYF.

This chain joins TRBV6-1 and TRBJ2-1; 15 nucleotides agree with TRBD2. The CDR3 length is 15 residues. Germline loops: CDR1 MNHNS, CDR2 SASEGT. The J segment lost 11 bases and the V segment lost 6 bases, leaving 8 bases of the junction unmatched. Here the CDR3 reads CASRAGTSGGHKQFF. Here the CDR3 DNA reads TGTGCCAGCAGGGCCGGGACTAGCGGGGGGCATAAGCAGTTCTTC.

The chain joins TRBV5-6 to TRBJ1-1, with no clear D. The CDR3 contains 13 residues. Germline CDR1 is SGHDT and CDR2 is YYEEEE. With 4 bases removed from V and 4 bases from J, the gap between germline ends came to 11 bases. The CDR3 loop reads CASSLPGTTEAFF. The CDR3 nucleotides read TGTGCCAGCAGCCTGCCGGGAACCACTGAAGCTTTCTTT.

In this sample, this clonotype turned up once. The chain couples TRBV19 to TRBJ1-6; no clear D. Germline V gene lookup returns CDR1 LNHDA and CDR2 SQIVND (reference sequence). Trimming took off 4 bases at V and 7 bases at J, with 5 bases between the two ends. The CDR3 is 12 residues long. CDR3 in DNA: TGTGCCAGTAGTAACGACAATTCACCCCTCCACTTT. The encoded protein is CASSNDNSPLHF. Combining the CDR3 with reference TRBV19 and TRBJ1-6 gives the whole variable domain DGGITQSPKYLFRKEGQNVTLSCEQNLNHDAMYWYRQDPGQGLRLIYYSQIVNDFQKGDIAEGYSVSREKKESFPLTVTSAQKNPTAFYLCASSNDNSPLHFGNGTRLTVT.

The CDR3 region is CASSEGTGGTQYF. The CDR3 DNA sequence: TGTGCCAGCAGTGAAGGGACGGGAGGGACCCAGTACTTC. The chain couples TRBV6-1 to TRBJ2-5; 7 bases are shared with TRBD2. Looked up from germline, CDR1 is MNHNS and CDR2 is SASEGT. This CDR3 comprises 13 residues. The ends lost 1 base at V and 7 bases at J; junction bases unmatched: 3.

The chain uses TRBV5-1 and TRBJ2-2; 8 bases align to TRBD1. This CDR3 has 15 residues. V lost 1 base and J lost 3; bases outside the gene matches: 2. From germline, CDR1 is SGHRS and CDR2 YFSETQ. The CDR3 is CASSLQGADTGELFF. The DNA of the CDR3 is TGCGCCAGCAGCTTGCAGGGGGCGGACACCGGGGAGCTGTTTTTT.

This clonotype was detected a few times. The chain employs TRBV6-1 and TRBJ2-2; D is possibly TRBD1 or TRBD2 (6 bases each). Germline CDR1 MNHNS, CDR2 SASEGT. The CDR3 length is 16 residues. V was cut by 6 bases and J by 1 base, with 15 bases left in between. The CDR3 loop reads CASSPQQGLNTGELFF. The CDR3 DNA reads as TGTGCCAGCAGCCCTCAACAGGGACTGAACACCGGGGAGCTGTTTTTT.

V is TRBV6-2 or TRBV6-3 and J is TRBJ2-7; 7 bases are a match to TRBD1. The V segment lost 6 bases and the J segment 2 bases; nucleotides outside the gene matches: 7. This CDR3 comprises 14 residues. Looked up from germline, CDR1 is MNHEY and CDR2 is SVGEGT. In DNA, the CDR3 is TGTGCCAGCAGGGAAGACACAGGGGCCTACGAGCAGTACTTC. Translating gives CASREDTGAYEQYF.

The CDR3 region has the DNA TGTGCCAGCAGCAACAGGGGGGCCCGCTATGGCTACACCTTC. This gives the protein CASSNRGARYGYTF. J is TRBJ1-2 and V is TRBV6-1, with 8 bases identical to TRBD1. The CDR3 has 14 amino acids. Germline V lookup: CDR1 MNHNS, CDR2 SASEGT. V was clipped by 6 bases and J by 4 bases; unmatched bases: 7.

The chain links TRBV11-1 to TRBJ2-5; the D gene could be TRBD1 or TRBD2 (6 bases each). This CDR3 is built from 18 residues. Trimming took 2 bases from V and 5 from J, leaving 24 bases between them. Germline-derived CDR1 and CDR2 are SGHAT and FQDESV (reference sequence). The CDR3 region is CASSLSSGTSRRGETQYF. The CDR3, as DNA: TGTGCCAGCAGCTTATCTTCGGGAACATCCAGGAGGGGGGAGACCCAGTACTTC. Full variable domain (remainder filled in from reference TRBV11-1 and TRBJ2-5): EAEVAQSPRYKITEKSQAVAFWCDPISGHATLYWYRQILGQGPELLVQFQDESVVDDSQLPKDRFSAERLKGVDSTLKIQPAELGDSAMYLCASSLSSGTSRRGETQYFGPGTRLLVL.

The gene calls are TRBV18 and TRBJ2-7; possibly TRBD2 for D (6 bases). The CDR3 loop spans 13 amino acids. Germline V lookup: CDR1 KGHSH, CDR2 LQKENI. V gave up 3 bases and J gave up 4 bases, with 10 bases separating them. The CDR3 nucleotides are TGTGCCAGCTCACCTAGCGGATTATACGAGCAGTACTTC. It is translated as CASSPSGLYEQYF.

V gene TRBV7-2 combines with J gene TRBJ2-3; D is unresolved. The CDR3 is made up of 13 amino acids. Germline CDR1 and CDR2: SGHTA and FQGNSA. V was shortened by 0 bases and J by 14 bases, with 15 bases between the two germline ends. The CDR3 here is CASSLAWQDAMYF. The CDR3 coding sequence is TGTGCCAGCAGCTTAGCATGGCAGGACGCGATGTATTTT.

Only a few counts were recorded for this clonotype. The J gene is TRBJ2-1, the V gene TRBV20-1; D gene uncertain. V gave up 5 bases and J gave up 4 bases, with 6 bases separating them. The CDR3 has 11 amino acids. Germline CDR1 is DFQATT and CDR2 is SNEGSKA (reference sequence). The CDR3 reads CSAAGYNEQFF. The CDR3 DNA reads as TGCAGTGCTGCTGGTTACAATGAGCAGTTCTTC.

The gene calls are TRBV20-1 and TRBJ1-6; D is ambiguous. V was clipped by 0 bases and J by 0 bases, with 9 bases between them. Germline values: CDR1 DFQATT, CDR2 SNEGSKA (reference sequence). This CDR3 has 16 residues. The CDR3 here is CSARDPRNSYNSPLHF. CDR3 in DNA: TGCAGTGCTAGAGATCCCAGGAACTCCTATAATTCACCCCTCCACTTT.

By share, this clonotype counts as medium-sized. The rearrangement links TRBV12-3 or TRBV12-4 to TRBJ2-7, with D possibly matching TRBD2 (6 bases). CDR3 length: 10 amino acids. V was shortened by 8 bases and J by 7 bases, with 9 bases between the two germline ends. CDR3 amino acids: CASGRGEQYF. The CDR3 DNA sequence: TGTGCCAGCGGTCGGGGGGAGCAGTACTTC.

This sequence joins TRBV20-1 and TRBJ2-5; possibly TRBD2 for D (5 bases). The CDR3 is 15 residues long. Germline loops: CDR1 DFQATT, CDR2 SNEGSKA (reference sequence). Trimming pared 6 bases from V and 4 bases from J, leaving 21 bases between. CDR3 DNA: TGCAGTGCGGACGCTCGCTCCGAGGGATTAGAGACCCAGTACTTC. This translates into CSADARSEGLETQYF.

This chain uses TRBV20-1 with TRBJ1-2; D is unclear. Germline-derived CDR1 and CDR2 are DFQATT and SNEGSKA (reference sequence). Trimming left V 5 bases short and J 4 bases short, with 8 bases between. This CDR3 is 11 amino acids long. The CDR3 is CSAAEIYGYTF. In nucleotides, the CDR3 is TGCAGTGCTGCGGAGATCTATGGCTACACCTTC.

The chain joins TRBV14 to TRBJ1-2, with D perhaps matching TRBD1 (6 bases). Trimming removed 8 bases from V and 3 bases from J, with 13 bases in between. CDR1 SGHDN and CDR2 FVKESK come from the germline V gene. This CDR3 contains 13 residues. The CDR3 DNA follows: TGTGCCAGCTCGCACAGGGAAGACTATGGCTACACCTTC. This sequence encodes CASSHREDYGYTF.

This clonotype is termed medium-sized. This chain uses TRBV24-1 with TRBJ2-2; 8 bases align to TRBD2. Trimming at V came to 6 bases and at J to 5 bases, leaving 4 bases not matched to a gene. Looked up from germline, CDR1 is KGHDR and CDR2 is SFDVKD. The CDR3 contains 14 residues. As DNA, the CDR3 is TGTGCCACCAGTAGCGGGAGAGGGACCGGGGAGCTGTTTTTT. Encoded protein: CATSSGRGTGELFF.

This chain links TRBV19 with TRBJ1-5, with a tentative D call TRBD1 (5 bases). V lost 3 bases and J 2 bases, leaving 11 bases between the germline ends. CDR3 size: 15 residues. Germline V gene data show CDR1 as LNHDA and CDR2 as SQIVND (reference sequence). CDR3 amino acids: CASSIRGVGNQPQHF. The CDR3 coding sequence is TGTGCCAGTAGTATCCGAGGGGTGGGCAATCAGCCCCAGCATTTT. Full variable domain (rest looked up from reference TRBV19 and TRBJ1-5): DGGITQSPKYLFRKEGQNVTLSCEQNLNHDAMYWYRQDPGQGLRLIYYSQIVNDFQKGDIAEGYSVSREKKESFPLTVTSAQKNPTAFYLCASSIRGVGNQPQHFGDGTRLSIL.

This chain uses TRBV6-2 or TRBV6-3 with TRBJ2-3; maybe TRBD2 (6 bases). Trimming cost V 5 bases and J 7 bases, with 10 bases left between them. This CDR3 is built from 12 residues. The V gene's germline CDR1 is MNHEY and CDR2 SVGEGT. The CDR3 region is CASSTGLNTQYF. DNA of the CDR3: TGTGCCAGCAGTACGGGACTCAATACGCAGTATTTT.

This chain joins TRBV2 and TRBJ1-6; TRBD1 agrees at 8 bases. The CDR3 runs to 14 residues. V trimming: 5 bases; J trimming: 10 bases; junction bases outside the gene matches: 7. CDR1 and CDR2 (germline): SNHLY, FYNNEI. The CDR3 here is CASSPQGGNSPLHF. The DNA of the CDR3 is TGTGCCAGCAGTCCACAGGGGGGGAACTCACCCCTCCACTTT.

CDR3 loop: CATSRDFSAGGFHEQFF. CDR3 coding DNA: TGTGCCACCAGCAGAGACTTCTCAGCGGGAGGTTTCCATGAGCAGTTCTTC. The chain recombines TRBV15 with TRBJ2-1; TRBD2 agrees at 9 bases. There are 17 residues in the CDR3. The germline V gene has CDR1 LNHNV and CDR2 YYDKDF (reference sequence). The V segment lost 0 bases and the J segment 8 bases; nucleotides outside the gene matches: 11. The whole variable domain, remainder taken from reference TRBV15 and TRBJ2-1, is DAMVIQNPRYQVTQFGKPVTLSCSQTLNHNVMYWYQQKSSQAPKLLFHYYDKDFNNEADTPDNFQSRRPNTSFCFLDIRSPGLGDTAMYLCATSRDFSAGGFHEQFFGPGTRLTVL.

The chain is built from TRBV20-1 and TRBJ1-1; D perhaps matches TRBD1 (5 bases). CDR1 and CDR2 from the germline V gene are DFQATT and SNEGSKA (reference sequence). The V end was cut by 3 bases, the J end by 3 bases, with 11 bases between. The CDR3 sequence is 13 residues long. In nucleotides, the CDR3 is TGCAGTGCTAGTATGGGCAGGGACACTGAAGCTTTCTTT. Translation: CSASMGRDTEAFF.

The V gene is TRBV20-1, the J gene TRBJ2-3; D might be TRBD2 (5 bases). The CDR3 totals 13 residues. Germline CDR1 is DFQATT and CDR2 is SNEGSKA (reference sequence). The V gene lost 3 bases and the J gene lost 1 base, with 8 bases spanning the gap. CDR3 amino acids: CSARRAGTDTQYF. The DNA of the CDR3 is TGCAGTGCTAGGAGGGCAGGCACAGATACGCAGTATTTT.

The chain couples TRBV7-9 to TRBJ2-7; 10 nucleotides line up with TRBD2. Per the germline V gene, CDR1 is SEHNR and CDR2 is FQNEAQ (reference sequence). V shed 4 bases, J shed 5 bases, and the junction held 8 bases outside the gene matches. This CDR3 comprises 15 residues. The CDR3 region has the DNA TGTGCCAGCAGCTCCCCGGGACTAGCGATCAACGAGCAGTACTTC. This sequence encodes CASSSPGLAINEQYF. Full variable domain (rest looked up from reference TRBV7-9 and TRBJ2-7): DTGVSQNPRHKITKRGQNVTFRCDPISEHNRLYWYRQTLGQGPEFLTYFQNEAQLEKSRLLSDRFSAERPKGSFSTLEIQRTEQGDSAMYLCASSSPGLAINEQYFGPGTRLTVT.